The T cell receptor (beta chain) described here comes from a study of T-cell memory formation after mild COVID-19. 5'RACE, which relied on constant-segment primers, yielded TCR alpha and TCR beta cDNA libraries carrying sample barcodes and UMIs. TCRdb reanalysed the 5' RACE reads using MiXCR and keeps one entry per CDR3 protein. The repertoire holds 550,000 to 600,000 distinct CDR3 sequences, with approximately 15% as singletons. The CDR3 is 12 amino acids. The germline gives CDR1 DFQATT, CDR2 SNEGSKA (reference sequence). V shed 4 bases and J shed 5 bases, with 11 bases lying between them. The chain couples TRBV20-1 to TRBJ1-1; D is uncertain. This clonotype was sampled from an adult woman who had mild COVID-19 (a few samples of this study predate the infection). Cell type and time point are not known. The sequencing sample was made of PBMCs or a T cell subset sorted from them (not recorded which). CDR3 loop: CSAKPVGTEAFF. The CDR3 bases are TGCAGTGCTAAGCCAGTAGGGACTGAAGCTTTCTTT.